This TCR beta chain was found in a study of T-cell reconstitution after alpha-beta-depleted transplantation in children. This clonotype was picked up a small number of times. Researchers prepared the TCRbeta library using unique molecular identifiers, the study reports. One entry per CDR3 protein results from TCRdb running MiXCR on the PCR reads. The data contain about 230,000 distinct CDR3 sequences, around 9.5% of them singletons. The CDR3 extends over 16 amino acids. Germline CDR1 SGHTA, CDR2 FQGNSA. V shed 3 bases, J shed 7 bases, and the junction held 10 bases outside the gene matches. This TCR was recovered from a human donor who donated a stem cell graft to a child with acute lymphoblastic leukemia. The chain joins TRBV7-2 to TRBJ2-7, with 12 bases aligning to TRBD2. The sample was PBMCs from the stem cell graft donor, taken from the stem cell graft. The CDR3 loop is CASSFVLAGGSGEQYF. The CDR3 coding sequence is TGTGCCAGCAGCTTCGTACTAGCGGGGGGTTCGGGGGAGCAGTACTTC.